This T cell receptor (beta chain) was retrieved from a study of blood T cell repertoires in COVID-19. Turning to the study itself: Spain, Italy and the United States supplied samples that represented acute and convalescent COVID-19.

In its sample, this clone was seen a few times. Recovered status in Cohort 3 required two negative PCRs, clearance, or symptom resolution. Measured with immunoSEQ multiplex PCR; TCRdb has only the in-frame clones, and not every one. The table includes 200,000 to 250,000 clones, roughly four fifths detected once. CDR1 is KGHSH and CDR2 is LQKENI in the germline V gene. The CDR3 runs 15 residues. Trimming took off 4 bases at V and 1 base at J, with 13 bases between the two ends. This receptor was obtained from a man aged 40-49 years who had recovered from COVID-19. The sequencing sample was made of PBMCs or T cells enriched from blood (not recorded which). The chain carries TRBV18 and TRBJ1-1; D not certain. CDR3 DNA sequence: TGTGCCAGCTCACTCCTTCCCGCCGGGAACACTGAAGCTTTCTTT. It specifies CASSLLPAGNTEAFF.